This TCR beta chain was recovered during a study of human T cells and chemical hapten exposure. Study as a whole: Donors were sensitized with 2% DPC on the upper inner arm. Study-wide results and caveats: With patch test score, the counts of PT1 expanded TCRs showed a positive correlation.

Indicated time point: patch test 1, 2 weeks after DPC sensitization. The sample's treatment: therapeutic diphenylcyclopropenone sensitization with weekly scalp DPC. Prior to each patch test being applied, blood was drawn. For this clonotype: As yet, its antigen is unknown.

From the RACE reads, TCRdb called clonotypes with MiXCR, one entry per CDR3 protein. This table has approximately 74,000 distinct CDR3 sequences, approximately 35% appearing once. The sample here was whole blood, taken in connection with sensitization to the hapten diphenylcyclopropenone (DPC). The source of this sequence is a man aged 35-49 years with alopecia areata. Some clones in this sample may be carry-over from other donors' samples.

CDR3 protein: CASSLSGGAQETQYF. CDR3 nucleotide sequence: TGTGCCAGCAGTCTATCCGGGGGAGCCCAAGAGACCCAGTACTTC. This chain uses TRBV28 with TRBJ2-5, with a possible D match to TRBD2 (6 bases). The CDR3 is 15 amino acids. From germline, CDR1 is MDHEN and CDR2 SYDVKM. The V gene lost 5 bases and the J gene lost 1 base, with 14 bases spanning the gap.